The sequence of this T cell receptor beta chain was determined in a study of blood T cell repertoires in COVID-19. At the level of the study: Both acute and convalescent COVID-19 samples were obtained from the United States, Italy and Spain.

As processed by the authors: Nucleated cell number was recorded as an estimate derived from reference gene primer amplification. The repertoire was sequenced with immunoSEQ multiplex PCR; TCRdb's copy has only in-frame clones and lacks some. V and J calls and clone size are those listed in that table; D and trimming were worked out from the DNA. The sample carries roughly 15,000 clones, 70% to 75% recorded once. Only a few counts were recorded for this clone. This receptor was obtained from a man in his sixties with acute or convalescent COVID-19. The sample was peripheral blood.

CDR3 protein: CASSLEWNEQFF. DNA for the CDR3: TGTGCCAGCAGCTTGGAGTGGAATGAGCAGTTCTTC. The V and J genes are TRBV7-9 and TRBJ2-1; D is undetermined. Trimming removed 3 bases from V and 7 bases from J, with 7 bases in between. CDR3 length: 12 residues. CDR1 SEHNR and CDR2 FQNEAQ come from the germline V gene (reference sequence).